The 14 T cell receptor beta chains given below trace back to one sample, sequenced in a study of Graves' ophthalmopathy and Graves' hyperthyroidism. CDR3 regions of TCR beta were amplified from RNA transcripts. RT-PCR was first run with HTBI primers, then multiplex PCR in a second round. TCRdb fed the multiplex PCR reads into MiXCR, producing one record per CDR3 protein. The table records a few hundred thousand distinct CDR3 sequences, about 18% of them present only once. The sequenced material came from peripheral blood. Source of these receptors: an adult woman with stable Graves' hyperthyroidism.

There are many counts of this clonotype. This could be a read error, since a much larger clone is one nucleotide away. The CDR3 does not end in the conserved phenylalanine or tryptophan, so this is likely a read error. V is TRBV28 and J is TRBJ2-6; 10 bases match TRBD1. The CDR3 spans 18 residues. CDR1 and CDR2 (germline): MDHEN, SYDVKM. Trimming took 5 bases from V and 1 from J; bases not matched to a gene: 8. Here the CDR3 reads CASSGPGQGISGANVLTS. As DNA, the CDR3 is TGTGCCAGCAGTGGGCCGGGACAGGGGATTTCTGGGGCCAACGTCCTGACTTCC.

The chain has TRBV5-1 and TRBJ1-1, with a tentative D call TRBD1 (5 bases). This CDR3 comprises 16 residues. From germline, CDR1 is SGHRS and CDR2 YFSETQ. V was pared by 1 base and J by 2 bases, with 15 bases between. Here the CDR3 reads CASSLWQDTLNTEAFF. As DNA, the CDR3 is TGCGCCAGCAGCTTGTGGCAGGACACTTTAAACACTGAAGCTTTCTTT.

In its sample, this clonotype was seen a few times. J is TRBJ1-1 and V is TRBV30; a weak D match, TRBD1 (5 bases). The CDR3 runs 14 residues. The V gene lost 8 bases and the J gene lost 0 bases, with 16 bases spanning the gap. Germline CDR1 GTSNPN, CDR2 SVGIG (reference sequence). The CDR3 reads CAASGRLLNTEAFF. CDR3 bases: TGTGCCGCCTCAGGGCGGCTCTTGAACACTGAAGCTTTCTTT.

This clonotype has ten or more counts. V gene TRBV27 combines with J gene TRBJ2-7, with 12 bases identical to TRBD2. The germline CDR1 and CDR2 sequences are MNHEY and SMNVEV (reference sequence). The CDR3 runs to 15 residues. V dropped 7 bases and J dropped 2; count of bases not matched to a gene: 6. CDR3 residues: CASTTSGRYPYEQYF. The CDR3 nucleotides read TGTGCCAGCACAACTAGCGGGAGGTATCCCTACGAGCAGTACTTC.

The chain's CDR3 is CASSLYRMNEQFF. CDR3 bases: TGTGCCAGCAGCTTATATAGAATGAATGAGCAGTTCTTC. The gene calls are TRBV7-2 and TRBJ2-1, with D unclear. The CDR3 is made up of 13 amino acids. Deletions cut 2 bases from V and 7 bases from J, with 9 bases between. Germline V gives CDR1 SGHTA, CDR2 FQGNSA.

There are many counts of this clonotype. The chain joins TRBV9 to TRBJ2-5; 7 nucleotides align to TRBD1. Germline assignment: CDR1 SGDLS and CDR2 YYNGEE. The V and J ends lost 4 bases and 1 base, in that order; junction bases with no gene match: 4. The CDR3 totals 14 residues. The CDR3 bases are TGTGCCAGCAGCAAACGGGACAGCCAAGAGACCCAGTACTTC. Translated: CASSKRDSQETQYF.

This clonotype was detected many times. This sequence joins TRBV18 and TRBJ2-7; 8 bases map to TRBD2. V shed 2 bases and J 6 bases; nucleotides not matched to a gene: 6. The germline V gene has CDR1 KGHSH and CDR2 LQKENI. The CDR3 spans 14 residues. The CDR3, as DNA: TGTGCCAGCTCACCAACGGCGGGAGGCTCCGAGCAGTACTTC. Translation gives CASSPTAGGSEQYF.

This clonotype has a count of ten or more. This chain uses TRBV7-2 with TRBJ2-7, with 7 positions matching TRBD2. The CDR3 runs to 15 residues. The germline CDR1 and CDR2 sequences are SGHTA and FQGNSA. V lost 1 base to trimming and J lost 3 bases; unmatched junction nucleotides: 6. This CDR3 reads CASSLEVGGIYEQYF. The CDR3 region has the DNA TGTGCCAGCAGCTTAGAGGTGGGGGGGATCTACGAGCAGTACTTC.

This clonotype was observed a few times. The rearrangement uses TRBV7-3 and TRBJ2-6; D is ambiguous. Germline loops: CDR1 SGHTA, CDR2 FQGTGA. The V and J ends lost 1 base and 3 bases respectively, with 22 bases between them. The CDR3 has 20 residues. The DNA for the CDR3 is TGTGCCAGCAGCTTAATTCGGGCCGCCCGCTCCGTTAATGGGGCCAACGTCCTGACTTTC. Translating gives CASSLIRAARSVNGANVLTF. Full variable domain (rest looked up from reference TRBV7-3 and TRBJ2-6): GAGVSQTPSNKVTEKGKYVELRCDPISGHTALYWYRQSLGQGPEFLIYFQGTGAADDSGLPNDRFFAVRPEGSVSTLKIQRTERGDSAVYLCASSLIRAARSVNGANVLTFGAGSRLTVL.

This chain uses TRBV12-3 or TRBV12-4 with TRBJ2-5; tentatively, D is TRBD2 (6 bases). CDR3 length equals 14 residues. Trimming left V 5 bases short and J 5 bases short, with 15 bases between. The CDR3 sequence: CASSTGRGVETQYF. CDR3 DNA sequence: TGTGCCAGCAGTACTGGGCGGGGCGTCGAGACCCAGTACTTC.

This rearrangement joins TRBV12-3 or TRBV12-4 to TRBJ1-5, with D possibly matching TRBD1 (5 bases). V was pared by 3 bases and J by 7 bases, with 13 bases between. CDR3 length: 14 amino acids. The CDR3 DNA follows: TGTGCCAGCAGTTTCGAGGGGAACGGGCAGCCCCAGCATTTT. Its protein is CASSFEGNGQPQHF.

This clonotype was counted at least ten times. The chain is built from TRBV20-1 and TRBJ1-1; 7 positions agree with TRBD1. Germline V gene sequence: CDR1 DFQATT, CDR2 SNEGSKA (reference sequence). The CDR3 consists of 13 residues. Trimming cost V 2 bases and J 1 base; bases outside gene matches: 1. For the CDR3, the DNA is TGCAGTGCTAGAAGGACAGGGAACACTGAAGCTTTCTTT. Its translation: CSARRTGNTEAFF.

This clonotype was recorded at least ten times. The chain couples TRBV13 to TRBJ2-7; D uncertain. Looked up from germline, CDR1 is PRHDT and CDR2 is FYEKMQ (reference sequence). CDR3 length: 14 amino acids. Trimming cost V 3 bases and J 0 bases, with 9 bases left between them. The CDR3: CASSFQATSYEQYF. The CDR3 bases are TGTGCCAGCAGCTTCCAGGCTACCTCCTACGAGCAGTACTTC.

V usage is TRBV12-3 or TRBV12-4 and J usage is TRBJ2-2, with 9 bases identical to TRBD1. This CDR3 comprises 15 residues. The V and J ends lost 6 bases and 1 base, in that order; junction bases with no gene match: 3. The CDR3 is CASRGQGGNTGELFF. CDR3 DNA: TGTGCCAGCAGGGGACAGGGAGGGAACACCGGGGAGCTGTTTTTT.